What follows are 11 T cell receptor beta chains derived from one specimen sequenced in a study of blood T cell repertoires in COVID-19. Assay: immunoSEQ multiplex PCR; the TCRdb copy retains only in-frame clones and omits some. This sample yields more than 95,000 clones, of which roughly 90% are seen a single time; approximately 1% belongs to the top ten. Sample: peripheral blood. These receptors all come from a woman older than 75 with acute or convalescent COVID-19.

This sequence joins TRBV28 and TRBJ2-5; TRBD1 matches 9 bases. The CDR3 is made up of 18 amino acids. Unmatched junction bases numbered 19, after V lost 6 bases and J lost 5 bases. Germline CDR1 MDHEN, CDR2 SYDVKM. The CDR3: CASSTGTGQTSGRETQYF. In DNA form, the CDR3 reads TGTGCCAGCAGCACCGGGACAGGGCAGACCTCAGGGAGGGAGACCCAGTACTTC.

The V and J genes are TRBV5-5 and TRBJ1-2; 8 positions match TRBD1. The CDR3 extends over 15 amino acids. Germline V gene sequence: CDR1 SGHKS, CDR2 YYEKEE (reference sequence). Trimming cost V 2 bases and J 10 bases; bases outside gene matches: 13. The CDR3 is CASSFRDRIGIDYTF. The DNA of the CDR3 is TGTGCCAGCAGCTTCCGGGACAGGATAGGTATAGACTACACCTTC.

The chain is built from TRBV7-6 and TRBJ2-1; 8 positions agree with TRBD2. The CDR3 has 16 amino acids. CDR1 is SGHVS, CDR2 FNYEAQ, per germline. Trimming at V came to 5 bases and at J to 4 bases, leaving 10 bases not matched to a gene. The CDR3 sequence is CASSPTFPSGYNEQFF. CDR3 coding DNA: TGTGCCAGCAGCCCCACATTCCCTAGCGGGTACAATGAGCAGTTCTTC.

This chain links TRBV19 with TRBJ1-2, with a possible D match to TRBD1 (6 bases). Germline V lookup: CDR1 LNHDA, CDR2 SQIVND (reference sequence). The V and J ends lost 4 bases and 1 base respectively, with 13 bases between them. CDR3 size: 15 residues. The CDR3 DNA reads TGTGCCAGTAGTACAAGACAGGAGATTAACTATGGCTACACCTTC. Protein sequence: CASSTRQEINYGYTF.

This rearrangement joins TRBV5-4 to TRBJ1-3; D perhaps matches TRBD1 (6 bases). Trimming took 2 bases from V and 4 from J, leaving 13 bases between them. This CDR3 region has 15 residues. Germline CDR1 reads SGHNT; CDR2 reads YYREEE (reference sequence). CDR3 in amino acids: CASSFGGQSGNTIYF. CDR3 coding DNA: TGTGCCAGCAGCTTTGGGGGACAATCAGGAAACACCATATATTTT. The entire variable domain, with the rest obtained from reference TRBV5-4 and TRBJ1-3, is as follows: ETGVTQSPTHLIKTRGQQVTLRCSSQSGHNTVSWYQQALGQGPQFIFQYYREEENGRGNFPPRFSGLQFPNYSSELNVNALELDDSALYLCASSFGGQSGNTIYFGEGSWLTVV.

This chain links TRBV5-1 with TRBJ2-7; 14 bases are shared with TRBD2. The V and J ends lost 3 bases and 0 bases, in that order; junction bases with no gene match: 5. Germline-derived CDR1 and CDR2 are SGHRS and YFSETQ. The CDR3 is 17 residues long. Here the CDR3 reads CASSWTSGGRNSYEQYF. The CDR3 DNA is TGCGCCAGCAGCTGGACTAGCGGGGGGCGGAACTCCTACGAGCAGTACTTC.

V usage is TRBV28 and J usage is TRBJ1-2, with a tentative D call TRBD1 (6 bases). Deletions cut 10 bases from V and 4 bases from J, with 22 bases between. The germline V gene has CDR1 MDHEN and CDR2 SYDVKM. CDR3 length: 15 residues. CDR3 sequence (DNA): TGTGCCACCGCAAAAACAGGGCGCTTTACCTATGGCTACACCTTC. Translating gives CATAKTGRFTYGYTF.

This clone is a singleton in its sample. The chain combines TRBV27 with TRBJ2-3; weak D call: TRBD1 (6 bases). This CDR3 region has 17 residues. Germline V gives CDR1 MNHEY, CDR2 SMNVEV (reference sequence). V lost 6 bases and J 6 bases, leaving 25 bases between the germline ends. Written as DNA, the CDR3 is TGTGCCAGCAGCTTAGACGAGACAGGAGGAGTAGCCGATACGCAGTATTTT. Translation gives CASSLDETGGVADTQYF.

The rearrangement links TRBV9 to TRBJ2-1; 8 bases map to TRBD1. Germline V gene data show CDR1 as SGDLS and CDR2 as YYNGEE. The CDR3 covers 15 residues. V dropped 0 bases and J dropped 4; count of bases not matched to a gene: 3. In nucleotides, the CDR3 is TGTGCCAGCAGCGTAGGACAGGGGAATTACAATGAGCAGTTCTTC. Its translation is CASSVGQGNYNEQFF.

The chain carries TRBV5-1 and TRBJ2-2, with a tentative D call TRBD2 (6 bases). Germline V CDR1 and CDR2: SGHRS, YFSETQ. Trimming stripped 0 bases from V and 4 bases from J, with 13 bases between. This CDR3 has 16 residues. The CDR3 nucleotides read TGCGCCAGCAGCTTGGGGGCCGGGACTCTCACCGGGGAGCTGTTTTTT. It yields the protein CASSLGAGTLTGELFF.

The chain combines TRBV18 with TRBJ2-7; 10 nucleotides agree with TRBD1. The CDR3 contains 14 residues. Unmatched junction bases numbered 8, after V lost 5 bases and J lost 7 bases. The germline V gene encodes CDR1 KGHSH and CDR2 LQKENI. CDR3 DNA: TGTGCCAGCTCAGAGGGACAGGGGCATCGGGAGCAGTACTTC. It encodes CASSEGQGHREQYF.